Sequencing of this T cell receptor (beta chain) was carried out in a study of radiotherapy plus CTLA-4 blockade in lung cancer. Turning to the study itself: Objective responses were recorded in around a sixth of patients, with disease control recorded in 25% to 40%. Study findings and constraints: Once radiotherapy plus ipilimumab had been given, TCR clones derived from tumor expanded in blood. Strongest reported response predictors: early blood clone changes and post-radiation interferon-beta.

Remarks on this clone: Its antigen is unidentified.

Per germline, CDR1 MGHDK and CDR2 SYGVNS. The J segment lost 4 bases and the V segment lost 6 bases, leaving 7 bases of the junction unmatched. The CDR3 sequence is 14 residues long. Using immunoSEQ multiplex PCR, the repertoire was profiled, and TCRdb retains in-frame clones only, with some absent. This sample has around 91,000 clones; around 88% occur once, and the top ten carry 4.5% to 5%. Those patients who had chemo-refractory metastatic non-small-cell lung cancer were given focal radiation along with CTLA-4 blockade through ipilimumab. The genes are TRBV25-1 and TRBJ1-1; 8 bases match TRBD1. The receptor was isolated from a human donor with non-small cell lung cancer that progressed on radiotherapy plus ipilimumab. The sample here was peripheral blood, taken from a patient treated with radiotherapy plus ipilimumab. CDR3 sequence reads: CASRDRGQATEAFF. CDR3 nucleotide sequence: TGTGCCAGCAGAGACAGGGGTCAGGCCACTGAAGCTTTCTTT.